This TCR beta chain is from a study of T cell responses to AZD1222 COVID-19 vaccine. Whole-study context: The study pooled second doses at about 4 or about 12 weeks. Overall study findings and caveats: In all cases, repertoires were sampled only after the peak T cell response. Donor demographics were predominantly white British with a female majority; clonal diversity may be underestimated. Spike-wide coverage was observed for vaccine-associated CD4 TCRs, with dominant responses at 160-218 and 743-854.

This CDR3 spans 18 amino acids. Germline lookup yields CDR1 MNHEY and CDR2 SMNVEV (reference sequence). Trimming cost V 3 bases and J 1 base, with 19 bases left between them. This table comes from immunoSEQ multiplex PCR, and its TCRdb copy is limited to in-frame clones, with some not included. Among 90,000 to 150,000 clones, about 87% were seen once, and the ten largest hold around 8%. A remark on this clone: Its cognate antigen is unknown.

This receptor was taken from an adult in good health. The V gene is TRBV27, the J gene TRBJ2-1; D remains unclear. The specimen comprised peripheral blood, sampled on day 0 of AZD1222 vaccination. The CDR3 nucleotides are TGTGCCAGCAGTTTGAAGATTGTGCGAAGTGGGTCCTACAATGAGCAGTTCTTC. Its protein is CASSLKIVRSGSYNEQFF.